The T cell receptor (beta chain) under discussion was sequenced for a study of beta chain features in type 1 diabetes. Looked up from germline, CDR1 is SGHTA and CDR2 is FQGTGA. Germline trimming cut 5 bases from V and 0 bases from J; bases unmatched to any gene: 4. The CDR3 runs 18 residues. The sequenced template was cDNA made from the entire isolated RNA. Using immunoSEQ multiplex PCR, the repertoire was profiled, and TCRdb retains in-frame clones only, with some absent. The repertoire holds under 900,000 clones, with under 20% as singletons. This clone was seen a handful of times. Sequenced: naive CD4+ T cells from blood. The receptor was isolated from a young woman in good health. The chain links TRBV7-3 to TRBJ2-6; 13 nucleotides line up with TRBD2. The CDR3 loop reads CASSRGLAGSSGANVLTF. The DNA of the CDR3 is TGTGCCAGCAGCCGGGGACTAGCGGGAAGCTCTGGGGCCAACGTCCTGACTTTC.